The 18 T cell receptor beta chains below were found in one sample sequenced in a study of T cell clonotyping in hematopoietic cell transplantation. The time point was: recipient sample about 28 days before transplant, after cytoreduction. Data came from immunoSEQ multiplex PCR; TCRdb stores just in-frame clones and leaves some out. The repertoire holds roughly 9,800 clones, with around 87% as singletons. The sequencing here drew on peripheral blood mononuclear cells, taken before stem cell transplant. All receptors derive from a woman between 50 and 59 years old with chronic myeloid leukemia. Some clones in this sample may be carry-over from other donors' samples.

This clone was observed once. This rearrangement joins TRBV9 to TRBJ2-5, with a weak D call TRBD2 (5 bases). Trimming removed 1 base from V and 0 bases from J, with 10 bases in between. The length of the CDR3 is 15 residues. CDR1 and CDR2 from the germline V gene are SGDLS and YYNGEE. The CDR3, as DNA: TGTGCCAGCAGCGTACGTTTCGGGAACCAAGAGACCCAGTACTTC. This gives the protein CASSVRFGNQETQYF.

The chain carries TRBV28 and TRBJ2-3; D ambiguous. V lost 2 bases and J lost 3, with 3 bases in between. The CDR3 contains 12 residues. CDR1 and CDR2 from the germline V gene are MDHEN and SYDVKM. CDR3 residues: CASSLATDTQYF. Here the CDR3 DNA reads TGTGCCAGCAGTTTAGCGACAGATACGCAGTATTTT.

The V gene is TRBV5-1, the J gene TRBJ1-3, with unresolved D. Germline CDR1 reads SGHRS; CDR2 reads YFSETQ. There are 15 residues in the CDR3. Trimming pared 0 bases from V and 3 bases from J, leaving 10 bases between. DNA of the CDR3: TGCGCCAGCAGCTTGGACAAAGTAGGTGGAAACACCATATATTTT. Translation gives CASSLDKVGGNTIYF.

This clone occurred once. The chain joins TRBV5-6 to TRBJ2-1; the match to TRBD2 covers 13 bases. V lost 3 bases to trimming and J lost 4 bases; unmatched junction nucleotides: 4. CDR3 length: 16 amino acids. Germline assignment: CDR1 SGHDT and CDR2 YYEEEE. This CDR3 is CASSYPGLAGYNEQFF. The CDR3 region has the DNA TGTGCCAGCAGCTATCCGGGACTAGCGGGATACAATGAGCAGTTCTTC.

This chain connects TRBV5-1 to TRBJ2-1; maybe TRBD1 (6 bases). The CDR3 has 17 residues. V lost 0 bases and J 4 bases, leaving 17 bases between the germline ends. Germline lookup yields CDR1 SGHRS and CDR2 YFSETQ. CDR3 nucleotides: TGCGCCAGCAGCTTGGGACAGGTGGGGGTAATATACAATGAGCAGTTCTTC. Amino acid sequence: CASSLGQVGVIYNEQFF.

The gene calls are TRBV7-6 and TRBJ2-2; D is uncertain. V was trimmed by 8 bases and J by 1 base, leaving 11 bases between them. The CDR3 totals 14 residues. CDR1 is SGHVS, CDR2 FNYEAQ, per germline. CDR3 loop: CASQDWRNTGELFF. The CDR3 DNA reads as TGTGCCAGCCAGGATTGGAGGAACACCGGGGAGCTGTTTTTT.

The rearrangement uses TRBV6-6 and TRBJ2-2; the match to TRBD1 covers 7 bases. The germline CDR1 and CDR2 sequences are MNHNY and SVGAGI (reference sequence). The ends lost 6 bases at V and 4 bases at J; junction bases unmatched: 5. This CDR3 contains 14 residues. CDR3 sequence (DNA): TGTGCCAGCAGAAAGACAGGGCCCACCGGGGAGCTGTTTTTT. This translates into CASRKTGPTGELFF.

This clone was detected only a few times. The rearrangement joins TRBV19 to TRBJ2-7; TRBD1 matches 11 bases. V trimming: 5 bases; J trimming: 3 bases; junction bases outside the gene matches: 3. Germline-derived CDR1 and CDR2 are LNHDA and SQIVND (reference sequence). The CDR3 has 14 amino acids. The CDR3 loop reads CASSSGTGGYEQYF. The CDR3 DNA reads as TGTGCCAGTAGTTCTGGGACAGGGGGCTACGAGCAGTACTTC.

The rearrangement uses TRBV28 and TRBJ1-5; possibly TRBD1 for D (5 bases). V was trimmed by 6 bases and J by 5 bases, leaving 14 bases between them. CDR1 and CDR2 (germline): MDHEN, SYDVKM. The CDR3 extends over 14 amino acids. CDR3 DNA: TGTGCCAGCAGCCCTTTGACAGCCCATCAGCCCCAGCATTTT. It codes for CASSPLTAHQPQHF.

The V call is TRBV4-1, the J call TRBJ2-3; tentatively, D is TRBD2 (5 bases). V lost 0 bases and J 2 bases, leaving 9 bases between the germline ends. The CDR3 spans 15 residues. Germline CDR1 reads MGHRA; CDR2 reads YSYEKL. The CDR3 DNA sequence: TGCGCCAGCAGCCAAGACGAGCGGAACACAGATACGCAGTATTTT. Its protein is CASSQDERNTDTQYF.

The chain joins TRBV5-1 to TRBJ2-3; D may be TRBD1 (5 bases). CDR1 is SGHRS, CDR2 YFSETQ, per germline. The CDR3 runs 15 residues. V lost 6 bases to trimming and J lost 2 bases, with 16 bases between them. The CDR3 loop is CASKLQVVDTDTQYF. The CDR3, as DNA: TGCGCCAGCAAATTACAGGTCGTGGACACAGATACGCAGTATTTT.

The J gene is TRBJ2-7, the V gene TRBV9, with 10 bases aligning to TRBD2. CDR3 size: 14 residues. V shed 3 bases, J shed 5 bases, and the junction held 5 bases outside the gene matches. From germline, CDR1 is SGDLS and CDR2 YYNGEE. The CDR3 DNA reads TGTGCCAGCAGCGACCCCGGGACTAGCGACGAGCAGTACTTC. Its translation: CASSDPGTSDEQYF.

The gene calls are TRBV30 and TRBJ2-1; D assignment may be TRBD1 or TRBD2 (6 bases each). The ends were cut back, 4 bases at V and 4 bases at J, with 11 bases in the middle. The CDR3 is 13 residues long. Germline V lookup: CDR1 GTSNPN, CDR2 SVGIG (reference sequence). In DNA form, the CDR3 reads TGTGCCTGGAACCGGGGGCCGTACAATGAGCAGTTCTTC. This gives the protein CAWNRGPYNEQFF. Drawing the rest from reference TRBV30 and TRBJ2-1, the complete variable domain is SQTIHQWPATLVQPVGSPLSLECTVEGTSNPNLYWYRQAAGRGLQLLFYSVGIGQISSEVPQNLSASRPQDRQFILSSKKLLLSDSGFYLCAWNRGPYNEQFFGPGTRLTVL.

The chain has TRBV10-2 and TRBJ2-5, with D possibly matching TRBD2 (5 bases). Germline CDR1 is WSHSY and CDR2 is SAAADI. The CDR3 covers 12 residues. Trimming took 6 bases from V and 1 from J, leaving 6 bases between them. The CDR3 loop is CASRDFQETQYF. The DNA of the CDR3 is TGCGCCAGCAGGGACTTCCAAGAGACCCAGTACTTC.

This sequence joins TRBV4-1 and TRBJ1-2, with a weak D call TRBD1 (5 bases). The germline V gene has CDR1 MGHRA and CDR2 YSYEKL. The length of the CDR3 is 14 residues. V was clipped by 7 bases and J by 3 bases, with 15 bases between them. CDR3 sequence (DNA): TGCGCCAGCACCCGGGGGGGAGACGACTATGGCTACACCTTC. Translating it yields CASTRGGDDYGYTF.

This chain uses TRBV7-2 with TRBJ2-7; a weak D match, TRBD2 (5 bases). Trimming stripped 2 bases from V and 4 bases from J, with 12 bases between. There are 14 residues in the CDR3. Germline values: CDR1 SGHTA, CDR2 FQGNSA. CDR3 amino acids: CASSLTRTGYEQYF. CDR3 in DNA: TGTGCCAGCAGCTTAACCCGGACGGGATACGAGCAGTACTTC.

The rearrangement joins TRBV30 to TRBJ1-2; D uncertain. Germline CDR1 GTSNPN, CDR2 SVGIG (reference sequence). There are 16 residues in the CDR3. Trimming removed 2 bases at V and 0 bases at J, with 16 bases between. The CDR3 sequence is CAWSFGQGNANYGYTF. CDR3 in DNA: TGTGCCTGGAGTTTCGGTCAAGGGAATGCTAACTATGGCTACACCTTC.

The rearrangement links TRBV5-1 to TRBJ2-7; weak D call: TRBD1 (6 bases). The germline CDR1 and CDR2 sequences are SGHRS and YFSETQ. Trimming removed 5 bases from V and 0 bases from J, with 15 bases in between. The CDR3 loop spans 15 amino acids. As DNA, the CDR3 is TGCGCCAGCAGTCGGGACGGGACAAGCTCCTACGAGCAGTACTTC. This codes for CASSRDGTSSYEQYF.